Reported below is one T cell receptor (beta chain). Its cognate antigen has yet to be identified. No much larger clone exists at a distance of one base, and base qualities are not known. The sample is drawn from a study of cytomegalovirus exposure and HLA in healthy donors (dated by TCRdb to 2016 to 2017). Looking at the study overall: A later analysis indicated that the 130 or so validation repertoires were generated on the platform also employed for the 650 to 850 repertoires of the first cohort. The study aimed to test whether cataloging public T cell receptors could reveal signatures of past pathogen exposure. To predict cytomegalovirus infection status, the study brought together high-throughput TCR immunosequencing, statistical association of individual TCRs with disease status, and machine learning. Besides the first cohort of more than 650 subjects, a separate validation cohort made up of over 95 different subjects was used. The investigation overall reported the following: Subsequent analysis determined that TCRs grouped into clusters in the first cohort also showed a tendency toward co-occurrence across the 130 or so validation repertoires, and 85% to 95% of cluster scores exceeded 0. All 120 or so repertoires were used to score co-occurrence in the validation cohort in a later analysis, because that analysis had no HLA typing for the cohort. The classifier was reported to diagnose cytomegalovirus status with high specificity and sensitivity in both the original cohort and the validation cohort. The authors suggested that the approach could potentially be extended to other disease states and immunological phenotypes. While some public TCRs were present in many individuals, most TCR sequences turned up only very rarely across donors. In vitro tests confirmed that a few of the cytomegalovirus-associated TCR beta chains recognize cytomegalovirus antigens. The study listed 150 to 200 TCR beta chains as associated with cytomegalovirus.

Library preparation used the immunoSEQ multiplex PCR assay. As for how the authors treated the data: A statistical classification framework was built to diagnose cytomegalovirus status from the catalog of TCR beta chain sequences. TCRdb took this table from immuneACCESS and kept in-frame rearrangements with V and J called. Such tables lack part of the clones; where checked against another copy, unresolved V genes explain under half of the gap, and the rest is unexplained. V and J calls and clone size are those listed in that table; D and trimming were worked out from the DNA. The sample data list under 300,000 clones, and 80% to 90% of these were observed just once. Together, the top ten hold approximately 1% of the sample. Separate from the approximately 690-subject first cohort, the validation cohort of 120 subjects was the group to which the donors belonged. The CDR3 has 16 amino acids, counting the end cysteine and phenylalanine. Here the CDR3 DNA is all that survives: 48 bases in frame from base 1. The junction shows trimming of 0 bases on V and 1 base on J, plus 12 bases between the germline ends. From the germline V gene, CDR1 is SNHLY and CDR2 is FYNNEI.

The rearranged chain carries TRBV2 and TRBJ1-1, with the D gene not confidently named. The sequencing sample was made of PBMCs. The sequence derives from a woman aged 18 to 35 in good health and CMV-seronegative. The CDR3 sequence is CASSEARGYGNTEAFF. The nucleotide sequence reads as follows: TGTGCCAGCAGTGAAGCGCGGGGTTATGGGAACACTGAAGCTTTCTTT.